The TCR beta chain described here comes from a study of blood T cell repertoires in COVID-19. V lost 6 bases and J lost 7; bases outside the gene matches: 8. The CDR3 has 14 amino acids. CDR1 and CDR2 from the germline V gene are MNHEY and SVGAGI. Produced via immunoSEQ multiplex PCR; TCRdb's table is partial and in-frame only. Here the sample spans more than 250,000 clones, around 86% being singletons. Material: peripheral blood. The chain couples TRBV6-5 to TRBJ1-5; 8 nucleotides align to TRBD1. The sequence was obtained from a man between 50 and 59 years old with active or convalescent COVID-19. CDR3 region: CASSPGQVYQPQHF. The CDR3 nucleotides read TGTGCCAGCAGCCCGGGACAGGTGTACCAGCCCCAGCATTTT.